This T cell receptor beta chain appears in the sequencing data of a study of CD8+ T cells in alopecia areata. Treatment defined: oral pan-JAK inhibitor, 5-10 mg twice daily. The germline CDR1 and CDR2 sequences are MNHEY and SMNVEV (reference sequence). This CDR3 is built from 14 residues. The ends were cut back, 2 bases at V and 7 bases at J, with 14 bases in the middle. Following RNA extraction, reverse transcription yielded cDNA that acted as the sequencing template. Some clones are missing from TCRdb's copy, which holds only in-frame ones; the method was immunoSEQ multiplex PCR. Counted here are roughly 280,000 clones, about 60% occurring once; the ten biggest clones make up 0.75% to 0.95%.

J is TRBJ1-2 and V is TRBV27, with D perhaps matching TRBD1 (6 bases). Sequencing was performed on CD4+ T cells sorted from blood, taken around week 53, from a patient treated with tofacitinib. This clonotype was obtained from a human donor with alopecia areata. CDR3 loop: CASSLGGRGFGYTF. The CDR3 region has the DNA TGTGCCAGCAGTTTAGGCGGCAGGGGTTTTGGCTACACCTTC.